The clone carrying this T cell receptor beta chain has more than one count but fewer than ten. The sample comes from a study of response to subunit inactivated influenza vaccine. Each CDR3 protein is one row after TCRdb ran MiXCR on the RT-PCR reads. There are around 540,000 distinct CDR3 sequences in the sample; approximately 10% occur only once, and approximately 10% lies in the top ten. Unmatched junction bases numbered 6, after V lost 3 bases and J lost 1 base. Germline V gives CDR1 MNHEY, CDR2 SMNVEV (reference sequence). The CDR3 covers 16 residues. V and J are TRBV27 and TRBJ2-3; 8 nucleotides agree with TRBD1. The sequence came from a man aged 45 to 65 who received an inactivated influenza vaccine. The sample was PBMCs from blood, taken on the day of vaccination. CDR3 region: CASSFSPGGRTDTQYF. CDR3 nucleotides: TGTGCCAGCAGTTTCTCGCCAGGGGGCCGCACAGATACGCAGTATTTT.